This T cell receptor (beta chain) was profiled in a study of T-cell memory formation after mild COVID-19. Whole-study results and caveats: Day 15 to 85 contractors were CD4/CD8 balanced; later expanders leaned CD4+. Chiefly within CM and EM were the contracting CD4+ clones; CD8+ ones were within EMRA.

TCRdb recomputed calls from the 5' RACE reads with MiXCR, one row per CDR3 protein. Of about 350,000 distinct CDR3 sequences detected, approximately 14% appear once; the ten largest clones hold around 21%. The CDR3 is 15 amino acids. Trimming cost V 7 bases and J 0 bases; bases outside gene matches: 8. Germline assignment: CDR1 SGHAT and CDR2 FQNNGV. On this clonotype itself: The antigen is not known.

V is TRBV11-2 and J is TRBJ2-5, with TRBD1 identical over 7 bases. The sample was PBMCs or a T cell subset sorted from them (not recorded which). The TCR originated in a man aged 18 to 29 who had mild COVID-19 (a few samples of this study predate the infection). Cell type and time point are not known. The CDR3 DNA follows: TGTGCCAGCACCTGGGGGACAGAACACCAAGAGACCCAGTACTTC. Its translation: CASTWGTEHQETQYF.